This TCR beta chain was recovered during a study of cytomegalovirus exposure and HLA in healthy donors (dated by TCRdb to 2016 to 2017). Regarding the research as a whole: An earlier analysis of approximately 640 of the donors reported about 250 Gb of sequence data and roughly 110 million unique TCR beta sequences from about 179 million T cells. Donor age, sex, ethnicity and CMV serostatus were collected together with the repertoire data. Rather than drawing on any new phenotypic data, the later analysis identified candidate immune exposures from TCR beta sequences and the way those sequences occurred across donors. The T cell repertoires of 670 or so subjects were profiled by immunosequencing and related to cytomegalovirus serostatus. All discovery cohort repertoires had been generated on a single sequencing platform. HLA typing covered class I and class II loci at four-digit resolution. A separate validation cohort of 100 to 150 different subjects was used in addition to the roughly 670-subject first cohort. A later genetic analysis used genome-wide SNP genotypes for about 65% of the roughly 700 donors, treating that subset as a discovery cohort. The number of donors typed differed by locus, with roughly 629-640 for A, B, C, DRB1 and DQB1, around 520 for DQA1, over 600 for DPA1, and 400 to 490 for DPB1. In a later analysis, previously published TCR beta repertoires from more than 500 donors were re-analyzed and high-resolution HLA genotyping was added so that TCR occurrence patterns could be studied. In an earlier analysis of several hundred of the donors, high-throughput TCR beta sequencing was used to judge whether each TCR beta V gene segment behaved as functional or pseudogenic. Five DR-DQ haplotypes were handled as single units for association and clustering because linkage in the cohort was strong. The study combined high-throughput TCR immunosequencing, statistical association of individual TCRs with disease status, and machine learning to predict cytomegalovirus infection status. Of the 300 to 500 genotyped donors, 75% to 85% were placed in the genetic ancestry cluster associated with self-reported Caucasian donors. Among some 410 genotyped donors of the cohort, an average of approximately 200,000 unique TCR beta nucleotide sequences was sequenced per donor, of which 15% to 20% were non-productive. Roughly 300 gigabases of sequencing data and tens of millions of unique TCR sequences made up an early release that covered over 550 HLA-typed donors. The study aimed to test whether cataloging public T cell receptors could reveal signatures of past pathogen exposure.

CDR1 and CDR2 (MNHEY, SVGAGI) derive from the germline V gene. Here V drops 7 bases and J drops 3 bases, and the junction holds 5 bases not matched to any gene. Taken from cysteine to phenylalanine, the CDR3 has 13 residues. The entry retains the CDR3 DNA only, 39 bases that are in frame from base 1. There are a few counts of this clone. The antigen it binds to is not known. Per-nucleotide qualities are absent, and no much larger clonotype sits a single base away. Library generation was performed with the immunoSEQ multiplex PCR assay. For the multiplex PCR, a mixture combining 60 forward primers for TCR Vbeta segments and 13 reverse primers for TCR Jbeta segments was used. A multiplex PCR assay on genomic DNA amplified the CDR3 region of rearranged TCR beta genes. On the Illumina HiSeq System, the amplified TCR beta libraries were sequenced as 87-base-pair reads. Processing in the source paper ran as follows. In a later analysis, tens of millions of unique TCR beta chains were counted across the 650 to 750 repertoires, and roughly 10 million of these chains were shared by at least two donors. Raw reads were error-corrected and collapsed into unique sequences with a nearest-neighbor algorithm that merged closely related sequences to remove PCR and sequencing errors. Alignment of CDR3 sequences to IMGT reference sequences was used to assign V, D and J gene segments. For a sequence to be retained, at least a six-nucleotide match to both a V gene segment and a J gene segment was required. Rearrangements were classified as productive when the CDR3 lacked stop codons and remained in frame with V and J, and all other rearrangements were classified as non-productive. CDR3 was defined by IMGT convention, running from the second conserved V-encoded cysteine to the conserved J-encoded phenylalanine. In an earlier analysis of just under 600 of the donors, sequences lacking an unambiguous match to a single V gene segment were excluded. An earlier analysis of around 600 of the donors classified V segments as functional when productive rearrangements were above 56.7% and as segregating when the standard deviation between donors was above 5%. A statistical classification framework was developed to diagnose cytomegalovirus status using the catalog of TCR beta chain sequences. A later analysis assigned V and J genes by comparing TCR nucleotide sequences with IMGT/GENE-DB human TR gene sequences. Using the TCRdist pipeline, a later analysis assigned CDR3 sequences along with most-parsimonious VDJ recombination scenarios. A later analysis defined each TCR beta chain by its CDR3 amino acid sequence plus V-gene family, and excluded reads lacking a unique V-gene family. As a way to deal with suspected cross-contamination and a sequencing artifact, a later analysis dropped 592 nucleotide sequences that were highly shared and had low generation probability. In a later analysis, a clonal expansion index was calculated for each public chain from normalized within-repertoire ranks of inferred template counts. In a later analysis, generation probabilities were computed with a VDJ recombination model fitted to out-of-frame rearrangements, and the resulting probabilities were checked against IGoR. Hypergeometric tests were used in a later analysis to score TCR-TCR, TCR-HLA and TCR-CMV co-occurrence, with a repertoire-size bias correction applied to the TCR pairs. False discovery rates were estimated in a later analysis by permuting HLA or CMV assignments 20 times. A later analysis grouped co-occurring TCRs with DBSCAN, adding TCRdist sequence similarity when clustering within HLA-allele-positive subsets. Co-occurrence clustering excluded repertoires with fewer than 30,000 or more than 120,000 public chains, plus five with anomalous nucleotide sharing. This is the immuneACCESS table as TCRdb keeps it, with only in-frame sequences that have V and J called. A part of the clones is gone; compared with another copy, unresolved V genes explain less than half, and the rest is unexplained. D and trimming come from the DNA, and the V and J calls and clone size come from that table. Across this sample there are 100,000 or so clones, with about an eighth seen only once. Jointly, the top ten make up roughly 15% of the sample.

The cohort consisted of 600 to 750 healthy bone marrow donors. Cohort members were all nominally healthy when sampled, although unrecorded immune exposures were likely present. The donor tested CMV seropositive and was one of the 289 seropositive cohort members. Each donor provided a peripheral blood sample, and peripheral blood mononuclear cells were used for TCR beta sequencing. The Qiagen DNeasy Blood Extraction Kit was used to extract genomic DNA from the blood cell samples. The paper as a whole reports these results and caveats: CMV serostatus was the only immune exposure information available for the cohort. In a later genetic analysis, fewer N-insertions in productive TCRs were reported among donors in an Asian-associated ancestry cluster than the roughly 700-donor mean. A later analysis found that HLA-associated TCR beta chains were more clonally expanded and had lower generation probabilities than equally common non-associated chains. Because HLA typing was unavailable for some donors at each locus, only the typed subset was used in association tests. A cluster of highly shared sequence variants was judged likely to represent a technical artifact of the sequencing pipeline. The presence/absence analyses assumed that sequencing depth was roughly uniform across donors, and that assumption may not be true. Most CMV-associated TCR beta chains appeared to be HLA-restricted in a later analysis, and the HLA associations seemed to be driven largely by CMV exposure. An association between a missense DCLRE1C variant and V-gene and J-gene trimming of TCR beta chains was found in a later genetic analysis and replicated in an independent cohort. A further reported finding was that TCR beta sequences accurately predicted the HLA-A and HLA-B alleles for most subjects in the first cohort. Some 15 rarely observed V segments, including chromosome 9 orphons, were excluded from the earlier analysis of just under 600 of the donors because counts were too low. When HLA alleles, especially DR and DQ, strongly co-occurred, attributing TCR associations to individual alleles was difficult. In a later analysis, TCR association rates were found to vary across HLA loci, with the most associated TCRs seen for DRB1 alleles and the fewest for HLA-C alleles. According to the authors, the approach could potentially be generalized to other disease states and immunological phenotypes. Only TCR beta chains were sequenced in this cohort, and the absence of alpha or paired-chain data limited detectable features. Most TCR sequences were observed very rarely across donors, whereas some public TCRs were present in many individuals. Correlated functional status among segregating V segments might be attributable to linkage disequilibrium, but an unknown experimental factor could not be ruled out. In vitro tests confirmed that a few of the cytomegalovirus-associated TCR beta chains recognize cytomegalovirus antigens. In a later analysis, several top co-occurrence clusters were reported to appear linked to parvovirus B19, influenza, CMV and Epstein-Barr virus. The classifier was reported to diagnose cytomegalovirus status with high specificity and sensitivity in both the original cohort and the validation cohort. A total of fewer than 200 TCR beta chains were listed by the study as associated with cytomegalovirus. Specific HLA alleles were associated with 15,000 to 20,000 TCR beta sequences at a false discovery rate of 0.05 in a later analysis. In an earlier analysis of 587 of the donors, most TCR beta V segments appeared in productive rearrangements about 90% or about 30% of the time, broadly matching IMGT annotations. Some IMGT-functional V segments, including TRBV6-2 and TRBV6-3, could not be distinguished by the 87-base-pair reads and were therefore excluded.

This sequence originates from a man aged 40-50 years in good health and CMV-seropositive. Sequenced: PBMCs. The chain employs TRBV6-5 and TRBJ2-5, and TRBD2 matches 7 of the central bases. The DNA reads TGTGCCAGCACTGGGACTATTGAAGAGACCCAGTACTTC. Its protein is CASTGTIEETQYF.